This T cell receptor (beta chain) was captured by sequencing in a study of shared clonotypes between healthy human individuals (TCRdb year 2020). With regard to the full study: The cohort included three men and a couple of women between 18 and 49 years of age. Per donor, three plates each were used for CD4 naive and CD4 memory, two for CD8 naive, and one for CD8 memory. To estimate repertoire size and how much clonotypes are shared between individuals, the study performed deep sequencing of blood TCR repertoires from a few healthy adults. To increase sequencing depth and limit assay-specific biases, TCR repertoire library preparation and sequencing were carried out by different laboratories using diverse techniques. Between about 0.8 and 9.5 billion PBMCs per donor were obtained by leukapheresis. The full study reports these points: Pairwise subsampling indicated that sequencing depth was expected to affect the degree of clonotype sharing among donors. Sharing across several donors was observed for approximately 4.6% of naive CD4, around 3.5% of naive CD8, over 2% of memory CD4, and about 0.4% of memory CD8 clonotypes. Because the study included only a small number of donors, the genetic and exposure-history diversity represented was limited. Sampling was limited to blood, and TCR repertoires in tissue likely differ from TCR repertoires in blood. Naive subsets generally had larger estimated clonotype richness than memory subsets did. Even with the large sequencing depth, rarefaction of the sorted-subset datasets indicated that sequencing was incomplete. Clonotypes shared by all four sorted-subset donors showed higher generation probabilities than non-shared clonotypes.

Donors were healthy HIV-negative adults with no recently reported acute infections or vaccinations. Every donor was a Caucasian adult living in Nashville, Tennessee, USA. CD4+ T cells were enriched by magnetic negative selection; naive cells were then positively selected on CD45RA, and the negative fraction formed the memory subset. Blood was obtained by leukapheresis, after which PBMCs were separated by Ficoll-Histopaque density gradient centrifugation and cryopreserved in liquid nitrogen vapor phase. Analytical flow cytometry was used to check the purity and quantity of every magnetically sorted T cell population. Genomic DNA was isolated from each sorted fraction and quantified by UV absorbance on a Nanodrop 2000c. Concerning this clone: The antigen it recognizes is unknown. Nothing much larger sits one base from this clone, and base qualities are not available.

Using the deep immunoSEQ assay, TCR CDR3 regions were amplified from genomic DNA by multiplex PCR. Extracted genomic DNA from each cell subset was spread evenly across all wells of several immunoSEQ 96-well plates, with each plate serving as a replicate. For sorted subsets, each replicate PCR was loaded with approximately 200 ng genomic DNA, equivalent to about 30,000 T cell genomes. The purified libraries were quantified using a Qubit 3.0 fluorometer, sized with a Bioanalyzer 2100, and then quantified again using the KAPA Library Quantification kit. A separate single-read 150-cycle Illumina NextSeq 550 flow cell was used to sequence each immunoSEQ 96-well plate. From the authors' description of their analysis: Because the immunoSEQ output held only junctional sequences and lacked quality scores, the filtering could not match the filtering applied to full-length reads. To assign V/J genes and CDR3, sequences were annotated against IMGT germline references using PyIR, a Python wrapper for IgBLAST v1.9. Any read was removed if the V/J assignment was weak (E-value above 1e-6), the CDR3 was missing, or the read contained stop codons, out-of-frame junctions, or ambiguous translated residues. V3J clonotypes were defined by identical inferred V gene, J gene, and CDR3 amino acid sequence. Percentage overlap between repertoires was computed as shared unique clonotypes divided by the size of the smaller repertoire. Repertoire richness was assessed with RTK rarefaction, the Chao1 estimator, and Recon v2.1 estimates of unobserved clonotypes. Generation probabilities for all TCRbeta clonotypes obtained by the gDNA method from a handful of donors were computed using OLGA. Entries here come from immuneACCESS through TCRdb and include only in-frame sequences with V and J called. Some clones fail to appear in such tables; in the studies checked, an unresolved V gene covers under half of the shortfall, and the cause of the remainder is unknown. V, J and clone size are those of that table, while D and trimming were read from the DNA. The sample records approximately 940,000 clones, 76% of which are singletons. The top ten constitute about 1.5% of the sample.

The germline V gene sets CDR1 to SNHLY and CDR2 to FYNNEI. Trimming takes 6 bases from V and 3 bases from J, and the germline ends sit 6 bases apart. Taken from cysteine to phenylalanine, the CDR3 has 12 residues. Only the CDR3 part of the read is kept: 36 bases, read in frame from the first base. Sequenced input: memory CD4+ T cells sorted from blood. Per the publication, the cell subset or site label means: CD45RA-negative fraction. Rearrangement joined TRBV2 to TRBJ1-3, with the identity of the D gene unclear. This TCR was recovered from a young man in good health. The sequenced DNA: TGTGCCAGCAGAGGCGTTGGAAACACCATATATTTT. Protein translation: CASRGVGNTIYF.